The clone carrying this TCR beta chain appeared a few times. What it binds is unknown. These data are taken from a study of cytomegalovirus exposure and HLA in healthy donors. Regarding the study as a whole: Reportedly, cytomegalovirus status was diagnosed with high sensitivity and specificity.

PCR amplification relied on 60 Vbeta primers (plus 13 Jbeta primers). TCRdb keeps only in-frame clones here, not all; method: immunoSEQ multiplex PCR. The table includes approximately 90,000 clones, roughly 80% detected once. Germline V gene sequence: CDR1 MGHRA, CDR2 YSYEKL. This CDR3 is built from 15 residues. V lost 4 bases to trimming and J lost 6 bases; unmatched junction nucleotides: 3. The source is a man aged 35 to 55 in good health and CMV-seronegative. The chain carries TRBV4-1 and TRBJ2-1; TRBD2 matches at 13 bases. What was sequenced was PBMCs. Written as DNA, the CDR3 is TGCGCCAGCAGCCGTCGGACTAGCGGGAGCAATGAGCAGTTCTTC. Translation: CASSRRTSGSNEQFF.